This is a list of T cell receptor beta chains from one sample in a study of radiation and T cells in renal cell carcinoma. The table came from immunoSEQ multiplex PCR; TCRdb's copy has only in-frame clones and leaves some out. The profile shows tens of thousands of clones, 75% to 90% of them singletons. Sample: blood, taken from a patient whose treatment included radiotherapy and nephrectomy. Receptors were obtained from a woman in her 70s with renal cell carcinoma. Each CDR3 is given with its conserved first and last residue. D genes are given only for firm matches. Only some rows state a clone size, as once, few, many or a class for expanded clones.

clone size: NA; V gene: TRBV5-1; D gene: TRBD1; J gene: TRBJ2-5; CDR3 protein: CASSLSDRGQETQYF; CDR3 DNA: TGCGCCAGCAGCTTATCCGACAGGGGGCAAGAGACCCAGTACTTC
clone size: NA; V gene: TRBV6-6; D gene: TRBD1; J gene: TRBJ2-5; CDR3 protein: CASTTTGIETQYF; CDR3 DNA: TGTGCCAGCACTACGACAGGGATAGAGACCCAGTACTTC
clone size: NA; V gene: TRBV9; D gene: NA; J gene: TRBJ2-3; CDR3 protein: CASSDSISTDTQYF; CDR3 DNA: TGTGCCAGCAGCGATTCGATAAGCACAGATACGCAGTATTTT
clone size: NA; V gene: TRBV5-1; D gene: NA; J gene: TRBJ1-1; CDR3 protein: CASSLGPRGWDTEAFF; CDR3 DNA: TGCGCCAGCAGCTTGGGGCCACGAGGTTGGGACACTGAAGCTTTCTTT
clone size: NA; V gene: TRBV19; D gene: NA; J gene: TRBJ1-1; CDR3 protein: CASSIPRGSTEAFF; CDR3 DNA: TGTGCCAGTAGTATCCCCAGGGGAAGCACTGAAGCTTTCTTT
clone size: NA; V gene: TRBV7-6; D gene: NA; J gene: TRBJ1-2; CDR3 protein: CASSLGTASIENGYTF; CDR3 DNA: TGTGCCAGCAGCTTGGGTACAGCGTCAATTGAGAATGGCTACACCTTC
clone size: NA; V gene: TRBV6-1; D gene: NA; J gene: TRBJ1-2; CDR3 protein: CASSEAWTNNYGYTF; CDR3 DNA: TGTGCCAGCAGTGAAGCGTGGACAAACAACTATGGCTACACCTTC
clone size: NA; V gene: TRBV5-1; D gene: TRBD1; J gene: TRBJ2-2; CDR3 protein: CASRSGTENTGELFF; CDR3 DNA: TGCGCCAGCAGATCCGGGACAGAGAACACCGGGGAGCTGTTTTTT
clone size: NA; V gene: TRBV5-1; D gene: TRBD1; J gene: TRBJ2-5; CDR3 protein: CASSVGTGVETQYF; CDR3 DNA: TGCGCCAGCAGCGTGGGGACAGGGGTGGAGACCCAGTACTTC
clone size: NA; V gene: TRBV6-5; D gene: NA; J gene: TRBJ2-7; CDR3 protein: CASSYSNSPGRDEQYF; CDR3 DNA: TGTGCCAGCAGTTACTCGAACTCCCCAGGTCGGGACGAGCAGTACTTC
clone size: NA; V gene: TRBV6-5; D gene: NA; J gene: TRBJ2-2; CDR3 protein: CASSYQLNTGELFF; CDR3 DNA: TGTGCCAGCAGTTATCAGTTGAACACCGGGGAGCTGTTTTTT
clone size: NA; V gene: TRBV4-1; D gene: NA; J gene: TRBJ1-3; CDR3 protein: CASSQAHEDLSGNTIYF; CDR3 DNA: TGCGCCAGCAGCCAAGCCCATGAGGACCTCTCTGGAAACACCATATATTTT
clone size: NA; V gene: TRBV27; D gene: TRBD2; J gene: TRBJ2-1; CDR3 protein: CATGTSGKVPYNEQFF; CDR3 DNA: TGTGCGACCGGGACTAGCGGGAAGGTCCCTTACAATGAGCAGTTCTTC
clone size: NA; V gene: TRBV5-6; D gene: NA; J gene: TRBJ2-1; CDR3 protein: CASSVGGGGPHNEQFF; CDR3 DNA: TGTGCCAGCAGCGTAGGGGGGGGAGGCCCACACAATGAGCAGTTCTTC
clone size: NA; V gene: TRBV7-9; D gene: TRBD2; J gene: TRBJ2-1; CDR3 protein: CASSLSGPYNEQFF; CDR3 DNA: TGTGCCAGCAGCCTTAGCGGGCCCTACAATGAGCAGTTCTTC
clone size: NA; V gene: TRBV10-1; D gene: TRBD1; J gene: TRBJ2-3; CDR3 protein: CASSERDRNTDTQYF; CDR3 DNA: TGCGCCAGCAGTGAAAGGGACAGGAACACAGATACGCAGTATTTT
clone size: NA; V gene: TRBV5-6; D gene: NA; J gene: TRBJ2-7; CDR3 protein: CASSLLGGDIDYEQYF; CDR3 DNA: TGTGCCAGCAGCCTCTTGGGCGGGGACATCGATTACGAGCAGTACTTC
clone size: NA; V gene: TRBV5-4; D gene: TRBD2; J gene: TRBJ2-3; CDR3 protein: CATAGASGDSTDTQYF; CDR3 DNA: TGTGCCACCGCTGGGGCTAGCGGGGATAGCACAGATACGCAGTATTTT
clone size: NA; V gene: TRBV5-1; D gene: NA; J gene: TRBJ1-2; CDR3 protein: CASSLEKGNGYTF; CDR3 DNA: TGCGCCAGCAGCTTGGAAAAGGGAAATGGCTACACCTTC
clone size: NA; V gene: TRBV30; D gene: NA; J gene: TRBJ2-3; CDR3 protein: CASSTGTSADTQYF; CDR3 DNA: TGTGCCTCTTCGACTGGGACATCGGCAGATACGCAGTATTTT
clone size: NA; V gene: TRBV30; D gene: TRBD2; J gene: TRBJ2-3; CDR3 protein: CALRESSTDTQYF; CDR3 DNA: TGTGCCTTGCGGGAGAGTAGCACAGATACGCAGTATTTT
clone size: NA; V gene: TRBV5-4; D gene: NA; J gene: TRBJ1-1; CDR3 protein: CASSPGGAPASEAFF; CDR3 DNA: TGTGCCAGCAGCCCAGGAGGGGCCCCAGCCTCTGAAGCTTTCTTT
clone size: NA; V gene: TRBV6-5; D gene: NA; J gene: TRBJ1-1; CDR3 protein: CASSLTGGLTEAFF; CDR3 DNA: TGTGCCAGCAGTTTGACAGGCGGCTTAACTGAAGCTTTCTTT
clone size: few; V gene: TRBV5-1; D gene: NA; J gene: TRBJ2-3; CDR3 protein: CASSYRLSDTQYF; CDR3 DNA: TGCGCCAGCAGCTACCGCCTCTCAGATACGCAGTATTTT
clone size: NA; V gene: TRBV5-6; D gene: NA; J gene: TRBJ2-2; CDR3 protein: CASSSLGGTANTGELFF; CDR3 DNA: TGTGCCAGCAGCTCCCTAGGTGGCACCGCGAACACCGGGGAGCTGTTTTTT
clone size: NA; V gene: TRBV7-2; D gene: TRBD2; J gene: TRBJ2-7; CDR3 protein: CASSVNPSGSYEQYF; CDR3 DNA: TGTGCCAGCAGCGTTAACCCTAGCGGCTCCTACGAGCAGTACTTC
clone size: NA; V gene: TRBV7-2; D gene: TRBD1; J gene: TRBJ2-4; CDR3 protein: CASSSSGGRNIQYF; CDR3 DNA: TGTGCCAGCAGCTCCTCAGGGGGCAGAAACATTCAGTACTTC
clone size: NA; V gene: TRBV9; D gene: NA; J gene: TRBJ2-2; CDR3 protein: CASSGYIANTGELFF; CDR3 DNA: TGTGCCAGCAGCGGCTACATAGCGAACACCGGGGAGCTGTTTTTT
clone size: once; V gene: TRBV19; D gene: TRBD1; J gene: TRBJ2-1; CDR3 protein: CASSRQGAYNEQFF; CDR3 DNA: TGTGCCAGTAGTCGACAGGGGGCCTACAATGAGCAGTTCTTC
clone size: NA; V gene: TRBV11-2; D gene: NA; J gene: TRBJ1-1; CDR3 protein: CASSLVSGSEAFF; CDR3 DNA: TGTGCCAGCAGCTTAGTCTCCGGTTCTGAAGCTTTCTTT
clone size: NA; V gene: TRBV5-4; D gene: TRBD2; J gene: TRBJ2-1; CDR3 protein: CASSRTSGGPDEQFF; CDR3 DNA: TGTGCCAGCAGCCGTACTAGCGGGGGGCCCGATGAGCAGTTCTTC
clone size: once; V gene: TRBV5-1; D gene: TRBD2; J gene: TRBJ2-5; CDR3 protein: CAPSLAYTGGGQETQYF; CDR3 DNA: TGCGCCCCCAGCTTGGCCTATACCGGGGGGGGGCAAGAGACCCAGTACTTC
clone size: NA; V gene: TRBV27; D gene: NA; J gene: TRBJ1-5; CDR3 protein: CASSLWGANNQPQHF; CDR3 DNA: TGTGCCAGCAGTTTATGGGGGGCGAACAATCAGCCCCAGCATTTT
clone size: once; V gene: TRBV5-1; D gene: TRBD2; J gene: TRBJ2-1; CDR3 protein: CASSLGLGGGNYNEQFF; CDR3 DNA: TGCGCCAGCAGCCTTGGACTGGGCGGGGGGAACTACAATGAGCAGTTCTTC
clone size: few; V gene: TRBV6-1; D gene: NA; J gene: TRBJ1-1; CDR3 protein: CASSPEGPTEAFF; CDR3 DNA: TGTGCCAGCAGTCCCGAGGGGCCCACTGAAGCTTTCTTT
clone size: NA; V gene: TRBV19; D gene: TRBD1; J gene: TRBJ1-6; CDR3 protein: CASSPGQGTRSPLHF; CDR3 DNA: TGTGCCAGTAGTCCCGGACAGGGGACAAGGTCACCCCTCCACTTT
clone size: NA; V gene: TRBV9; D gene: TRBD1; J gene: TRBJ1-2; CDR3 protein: CASRGTGEGYTF; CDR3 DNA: TGTGCCAGCCGGGGGACAGGGGAAGGCTACACCTTC
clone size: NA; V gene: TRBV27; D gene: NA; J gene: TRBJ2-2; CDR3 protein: CASSPRDLNTGELFF; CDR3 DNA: TGTGCCAGCAGTCCGAGGGACTTGAACACCGGGGAGCTGTTTTTT
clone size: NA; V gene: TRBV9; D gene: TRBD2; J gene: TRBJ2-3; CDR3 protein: CASSVRAGVGTDTQYF; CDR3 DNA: TGTGCCAGCAGCGTAAGGGCGGGAGTAGGCACAGATACGCAGTATTTT
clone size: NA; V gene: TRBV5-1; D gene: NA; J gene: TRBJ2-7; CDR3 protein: CASSLVDSNYEQYF; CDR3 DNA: TGCGCCAGCAGCTTGGTAGACAGCAACTACGAGCAGTACTTC
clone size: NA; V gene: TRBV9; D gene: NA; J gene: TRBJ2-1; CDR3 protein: CASTLGRDNNEQFF; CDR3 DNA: TGTGCCAGCACTTTAGGAAGGGATAACAATGAGCAGTTCTTC
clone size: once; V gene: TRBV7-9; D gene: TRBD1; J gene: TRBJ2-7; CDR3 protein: CALHETGGYEQYF; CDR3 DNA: TGTGCCCTCCACGAGACAGGGGGATACGAGCAGTACTTC
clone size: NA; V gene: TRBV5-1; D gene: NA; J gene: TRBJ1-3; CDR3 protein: CASSLEDSGNTIYF; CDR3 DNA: TGCGCCAGCAGCTTGGAAGACTCTGGAAACACCATATATTTT
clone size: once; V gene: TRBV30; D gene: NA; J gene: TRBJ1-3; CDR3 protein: CAEVVPGNTIYF; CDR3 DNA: TGTGCCGAGGTAGTACCTGGAAACACCATATATTTT
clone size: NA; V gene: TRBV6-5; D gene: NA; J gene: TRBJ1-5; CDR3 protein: CASSYHPGQPQHF; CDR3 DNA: TGTGCCAGCAGTTACCATCCAGGTCAGCCCCAGCATTTT
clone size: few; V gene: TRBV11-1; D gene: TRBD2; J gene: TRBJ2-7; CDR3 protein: CASSLTLTSAGSYEQYF; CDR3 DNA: TGTGCCAGCAGCTTAACCCTTACTAGCGCGGGCTCCTACGAGCAGTACTTC
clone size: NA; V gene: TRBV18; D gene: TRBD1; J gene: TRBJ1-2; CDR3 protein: CASSPLDRVNYGYTF; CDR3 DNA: TGTGCCAGCTCACCACTCGACAGGGTTAACTATGGCTACACCTTC
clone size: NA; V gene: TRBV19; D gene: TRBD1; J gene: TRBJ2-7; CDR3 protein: CASSGDRGVYEQYF; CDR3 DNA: TGTGCCAGTAGTGGCGACAGGGGAGTCTACGAGCAGTACTTC
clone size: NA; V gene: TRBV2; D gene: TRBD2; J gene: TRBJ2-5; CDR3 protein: CASTPLAGGAEYQETQYF; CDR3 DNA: TGTGCCAGCACCCCACTAGCGGGGGGCGCCGAATACCAAGAGACCCAGTACTTC
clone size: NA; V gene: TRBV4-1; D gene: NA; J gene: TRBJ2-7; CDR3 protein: CASSQVSVSYEQYF; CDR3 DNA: TGCGCCAGCAGCCAAGTGTCGGTCTCCTACGAGCAGTACTTC
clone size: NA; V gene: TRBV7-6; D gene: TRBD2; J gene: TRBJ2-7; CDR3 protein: CASSRGLAGVGVAEQYF; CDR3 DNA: TGTGCCAGCAGCCGGGGACTAGCGGGAGTGGGAGTGGCCGAGCAGTACTTC
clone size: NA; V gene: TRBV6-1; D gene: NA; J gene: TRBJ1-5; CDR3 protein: CASSARDRRGPQHF; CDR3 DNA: TGTGCCAGCAGTGCCCGGGACCGCCGAGGGCCCCAGCATTTT
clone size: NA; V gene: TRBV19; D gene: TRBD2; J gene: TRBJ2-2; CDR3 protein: CASQKLAGVGTGELFF; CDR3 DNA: TGTGCCAGTCAAAAGTTAGCGGGGGTAGGCACCGGGGAGCTGTTTTTT
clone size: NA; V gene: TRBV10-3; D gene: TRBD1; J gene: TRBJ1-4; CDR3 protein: CAISESTGGAEEKLFF; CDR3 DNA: TGTGCCATCAGTGAGTCGACAGGGGGCGCGGAAGAAAAACTGTTTTTT
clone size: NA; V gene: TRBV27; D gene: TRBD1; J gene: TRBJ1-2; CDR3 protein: CASSLSGQGNGYTF; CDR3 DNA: TGTGCCAGCAGTTTATCCGGACAGGGGAATGGCTACACCTTC